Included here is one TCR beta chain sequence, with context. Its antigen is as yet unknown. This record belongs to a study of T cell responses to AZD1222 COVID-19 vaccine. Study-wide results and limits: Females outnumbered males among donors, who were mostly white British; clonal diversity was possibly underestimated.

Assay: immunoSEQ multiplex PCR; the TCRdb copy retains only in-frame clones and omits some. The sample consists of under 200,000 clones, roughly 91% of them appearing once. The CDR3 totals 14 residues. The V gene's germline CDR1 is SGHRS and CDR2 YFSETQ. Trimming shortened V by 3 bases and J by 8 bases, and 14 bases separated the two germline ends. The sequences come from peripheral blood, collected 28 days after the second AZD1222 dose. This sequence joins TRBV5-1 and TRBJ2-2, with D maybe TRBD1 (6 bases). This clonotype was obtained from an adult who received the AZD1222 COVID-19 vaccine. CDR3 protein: CASSSGTRVGELFF. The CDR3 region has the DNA TGCGCCAGCAGCTCAGGGACACGGGTTGGGGAGCTGTTTTTT. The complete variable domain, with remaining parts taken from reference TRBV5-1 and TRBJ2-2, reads KAGVTQTPRYLIKTRGQQVTLSCSPISGHRSVSWYQQTPGQGLQFLFEYFSETQRNKGNFPGRFSGRQFSNSRSEMNVSTLELGDSALYLCASSSGTRVGELFFGEGSRLTVL.